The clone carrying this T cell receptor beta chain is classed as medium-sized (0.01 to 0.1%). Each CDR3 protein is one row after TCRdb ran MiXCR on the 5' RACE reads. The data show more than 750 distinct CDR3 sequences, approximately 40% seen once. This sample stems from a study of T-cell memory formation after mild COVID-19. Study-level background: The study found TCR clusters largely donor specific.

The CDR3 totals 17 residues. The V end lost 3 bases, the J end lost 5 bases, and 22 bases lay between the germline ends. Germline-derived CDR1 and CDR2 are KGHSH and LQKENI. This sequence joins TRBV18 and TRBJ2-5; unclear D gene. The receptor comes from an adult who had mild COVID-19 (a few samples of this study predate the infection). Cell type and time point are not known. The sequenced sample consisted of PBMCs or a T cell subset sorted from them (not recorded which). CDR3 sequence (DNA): TGTGCCAGCTCACCCCAGACCGCATGGGCCTATTTTGAGACCCAGTACTTC. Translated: CASSPQTAWAYFETQYF.